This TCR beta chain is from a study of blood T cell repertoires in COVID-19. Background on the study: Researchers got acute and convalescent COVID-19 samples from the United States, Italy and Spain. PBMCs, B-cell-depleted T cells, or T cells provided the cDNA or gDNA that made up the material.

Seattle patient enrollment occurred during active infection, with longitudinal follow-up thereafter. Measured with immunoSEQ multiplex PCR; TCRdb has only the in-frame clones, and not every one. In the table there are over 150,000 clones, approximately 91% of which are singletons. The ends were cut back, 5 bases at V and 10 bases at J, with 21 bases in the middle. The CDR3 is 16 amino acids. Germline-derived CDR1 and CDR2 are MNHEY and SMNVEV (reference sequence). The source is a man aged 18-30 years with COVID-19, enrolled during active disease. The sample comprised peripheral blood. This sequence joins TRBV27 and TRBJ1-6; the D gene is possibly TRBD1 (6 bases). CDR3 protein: CASSPHPTGLQSPLHF. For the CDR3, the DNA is TGTGCCAGCAGTCCCCACCCGACAGGTCTCCAATCACCCCTCCACTTT.